Following are 15 T cell receptor beta chains from one sample sequenced in a study of blood T cell repertoires in COVID-19. Method: immunoSEQ multiplex PCR; TCRdb's copy keeps in-frame clones and lacks some. This sample yields around 130,000 clones, of which over 65% are seen a single time; under 5% belongs to the top ten. Specimen: peripheral blood. All receptors derive from a man aged 55 to 69 with acute or convalescent COVID-19.

CDR3 sequence: CASNIGGAFNSPLHF. Here the CDR3 DNA reads TGTGCCAGCAATATTGGGGGGGCTTTTAATTCACCCCTCCACTTT. The gene calls are TRBV11-2 and TRBJ1-6; weak D call: TRBD1 (6 bases). Between the trimmed V and J ends, which lost 7 bases and 6 bases, there was a span of 16 bases. CDR1 is SGHAT and CDR2 is FQNNGV in the germline V gene. This CDR3 has 15 residues.

The V call is TRBV25-1, the J call TRBJ2-2, with D tentatively TRBD1 (6 bases). Germline V gives CDR1 MGHDK, CDR2 SYGVNS. The CDR3 spans 14 residues. Trimming shortened V by 7 bases and J by 3 bases, and 12 bases separated the two germline ends. The CDR3 nucleotides are TGTGCCAGCACCGGACAGATTTACACCGGGGAGCTGTTTTTT. Protein sequence: CASTGQIYTGELFF.

The chain couples TRBV6-6 to TRBJ2-7; 10 bases map to TRBD1. The length of the CDR3 is 15 residues. From germline, CDR1 is MNHNY and CDR2 SVGAGI (reference sequence). V dropped 0 bases and J dropped 6; count of bases not matched to a gene: 5. The DNA for the CDR3 is TGTGCCAGCAGTTACTCGAGAGACAGGGGGCCCGAGCAGTACTTC. This sequence encodes CASSYSRDRGPEQYF.

The chain recombines TRBV4-3 with TRBJ2-1, with TRBD2 as a possible D gene (5 bases). Germline V CDR1 and CDR2: LGHNA, YSLEER. The V and J ends lost 4 bases and 4 bases respectively, with 17 bases between them. The CDR3 runs to 16 residues. CDR3 in DNA: TGCGCCAGCAGCCTAGAGGTGGCGGGCCCATACAATGAGCAGTTCTTC. Protein: CASSLEVAGPYNEQFF.

The V gene is TRBV19, the J gene TRBJ2-7; TRBD2 aligns across 12 bases. Germline V CDR1 and CDR2: LNHDA, SQIVND (reference sequence). CDR3 length: 14 residues. V was pared by 8 bases and J by 7 bases, with 9 bases of the junction left unmatched. This chain's CDR3 is CASSSGRDWVEQYF. DNA for the CDR3: TGTGCCAGTTCTAGCGGGAGGGACTGGGTGGAGCAGTACTTC.

The chain uses TRBV6-5 and TRBJ1-1, with D possibly being TRBD1 (5 bases). Trimming cost V 4 bases and J 0 bases, with 9 bases left between them. Germline CDR1 is MNHEY and CDR2 is SVGAGI. The CDR3 extends over 14 amino acids. Written as DNA, the CDR3 is TGTGCCAGCAGTTCCAGGGTCGTGAACACTGAAGCTTTCTTT. This codes for CASSSRVVNTEAFF.

This clone was observed a single time. The chain is built from TRBV29-1 and TRBJ1-2; tentative D call: TRBD1 (5 bases). The CDR3 spans 13 residues. Germline CDR1 and CDR2: SQVTM and ANQGSEA. Between the trimmed V and J ends, which lost 0 bases and 2 bases, there was a span of 7 bases. The CDR3, as DNA: TGCAGCGTTGAAGATCGGGGGAACTATGGCTACACCTTC. Amino acid sequence: CSVEDRGNYGYTF. The whole variable domain, remainder taken from reference TRBV29-1 and TRBJ1-2, is SAVISQKPSRDICQRGTSLTIQCQVDSQVTMMFWYRQQPGQSLTLIATANQGSEATYESGFVIDKFPISRPNLTFSTLTVSNMSPEDSSIYLCSVEDRGNYGYTFGSGTRLTVV.

The chain carries TRBV29-1 and TRBJ1-1, with TRBD1 identical over 8 bases. V was pared by 7 bases and J by 0 bases, with 4 bases of the junction left unmatched. The CDR3 runs to 13 residues. From germline, CDR1 is SQVTM and CDR2 ANQGSEA. As DNA, the CDR3 is TGCAGCGCAGGGGGCCCCATGAACACTGAAGCTTTCTTT. Its translation: CSAGGPMNTEAFF.

This chain links TRBV7-2 with TRBJ1-6, with D possibly matching TRBD1 (5 bases). From germline, CDR1 is SGHTA and CDR2 FQGNSA. V was trimmed by 5 bases and J by 3 bases, leaving 11 bases between them. The CDR3 is 15 amino acids. CDR3 in amino acids: CASSRGDGYNSPLHF. CDR3 bases: TGTGCCAGCAGCCGCGGGGACGGCTATAATTCACCCCTCCACTTT.

The chain uses TRBV5-4 and TRBJ2-7, with 12 nucleotides matching TRBD2. V gave up 3 bases and J gave up 7 bases; unmatched junction bases: 5. The V gene's germline CDR1 is SGHNT and CDR2 YYREEE (reference sequence). The CDR3 has 14 amino acids. The CDR3 DNA follows: TGTGCCAGCAGCTCCGGACTAGCGGGGTATGAGCAGTACTTC. Translation: CASSSGLAGYEQYF.

The J gene is TRBJ2-5, the V gene TRBV6-6; D unclear. Trimming took 3 bases from V and 1 from J, leaving 12 bases between them. Germline CDR1 is MNHNY and CDR2 is SVGAGI (reference sequence). The CDR3 sequence is 15 residues long. The CDR3 loop reads CASSYPAASQETQYF. CDR3 DNA sequence: TGTGCCAGCAGTTATCCTGCGGCTAGCCAAGAGACCCAGTACTTC.

The rearrangement uses TRBV29-1 and TRBJ2-7; 7 bases match TRBD2. This CDR3 spans 13 amino acids. J was trimmed by 6 bases and V by 5 bases; bases with no gene match: 10. CDR1 and CDR2 (germline): SQVTM, ANQGSEA. The CDR3 loop reads CSVRLGGEVEQYF. The CDR3 DNA reads TGCAGCGTTCGTCTGGGGGGGGAGGTCGAGCAGTACTTC.

This clone was counted a few times. J is TRBJ2-5 and V is TRBV7-9, with D possibly being TRBD2 (6 bases). CDR1 and CDR2 (germline): SEHNR, FQNEAQ (reference sequence). Trimming took 3 bases from V and 2 from J, leaving 10 bases between them. The CDR3 runs 14 residues. The CDR3 loop is CASSFPSGQETQYF. The CDR3 coding sequence is TGTGCCAGCAGCTTCCCCAGCGGGCAAGAGACCCAGTACTTC.

V and J are TRBV7-9 and TRBJ1-4; 8 bases line up with TRBD1. J was trimmed by 0 bases and V by 5 bases; bases with no gene match: 5. The CDR3 loop spans 16 amino acids. Germline CDR1 SEHNR, CDR2 FQNEAQ (reference sequence). CDR3 loop: CASSRGRGPTNEKLFF. The CDR3 region has the DNA TGTGCCAGCAGCAGGGGCAGGGGGCCAACTAATGAAAAACTGTTTTTT.

V is TRBV19 and J is TRBJ2-3, with 8 bases matching TRBD2. Germline CDR1 LNHDA, CDR2 SQIVND (reference sequence). There are 12 residues in the CDR3. J lost 8 bases, V lost 5 bases, and 3 bases had no gene match. CDR3 DNA: TGTGCCAGTAGTCGGACTAGCTCTACGCAGTATTTT. Encoded protein: CASSRTSSTQYF. Drawing the rest from reference TRBV19 and TRBJ2-3, the complete variable domain is DGGITQSPKYLFRKEGQNVTLSCEQNLNHDAMYWYRQDPGQGLRLIYYSQIVNDFQKGDIAEGYSVSREKKESFPLTVTSAQKNPTAFYLCASSRTSSTQYFGPGTRLTVL.